Below are 29 T cell receptor beta chains sequenced from a single sample in a study. One entry per CDR3 protein, called by TCRdb with MiXCR from the 5' RACE reads. The sample lists 53,000 or so distinct CDR3 sequences, approximately 23% occurring once. The sample consisted of tumor-infiltrating naive CD4+ T cells sorted from the breast tumor. Subset specified: naive CD4+ T cells, CD4+CD45RA+CD25-. These receptors were obtained from a female donor with breast cancer.

The chain employs TRBV29-1 and TRBJ2-6; D possibly corresponds to TRBD1 (6 bases). The CDR3 loop spans 13 amino acids. V lost 4 bases, J lost 2 bases, and 6 bases lay in between. The V gene's germline CDR1 is SQVTM and CDR2 ANQGSEA. The CDR3 region has the DNA TGCAGCGTTGCAGGGGCTGGGGCCAACGTCCTGACTTTC. Residues: CSVAGAGANVLTF.

This clonotype was observed a handful of times. The genes are TRBV7-8 and TRBJ1-6; D is possibly TRBD1 (5 bases). CDR3 size: 15 residues. Germline V lookup: CDR1 SGHVS, CDR2 FQNEAQ. The germline V and J ends were trimmed by 1 base and 9 bases, with 13 bases remaining between them. CDR3 sequence (DNA): TGTGCCAGCAGCTTAGGGCGGGGGTCGGGTTCACCCCTCCACTTT. This sequence encodes CASSLGRGSGSPLHF.

The rearrangement joins TRBV5-1 to TRBJ1-3; a possible D gene is TRBD1 (6 bases). Trimming pared 5 bases from V and 4 bases from J, leaving 16 bases between. The CDR3 sequence is 15 residues long. Germline V lookup: CDR1 SGHRS, CDR2 YFSETQ. Here the CDR3 reads CASRLGGLQGNTIYF. The CDR3 coding sequence is TGCGCCAGCAGACTGGGGGGCCTCCAGGGAAACACCATATATTTT.

This clonotype was observed many times. The chain employs TRBV7-3 and TRBJ1-1, with a weak D call TRBD1 (5 bases). V was pared by 5 bases and J by 1 base, with 8 bases between. The germline CDR1 and CDR2 sequences are SGHTA and FQGTGA. This CDR3 is built from 13 residues. The chain's CDR3 is CASSPQENTEAFF. DNA for the CDR3: TGTGCCAGCAGCCCACAGGAGAACACTGAAGCTTTCTTT. Using reference TRBV7-3 and TRBJ1-1 for the parts outside the CDR3, the full variable domain is GAGVSQTPSNKVTEKGKYVELRCDPISGHTALYWYRQSLGQGPEFLIYFQGTGAADDSGLPNDRFFAVRPEGSVSTLKIQRTERGDSAVYLCASSPQENTEAFFGQGTRLTVV.

This clonotype occurred many times. The rearrangement uses TRBV20-1 and TRBJ2-5; no reliable D call. Trimming stripped 0 bases from V and 5 bases from J, with 13 bases between. The CDR3 sequence is 14 residues long. Germline V gene lookup returns CDR1 DFQATT and CDR2 SNEGSKA (reference sequence). The CDR3 here is CSARDLRAAETQYF. The CDR3 region has the DNA TGCAGTGCTAGAGATCTAAGGGCCGCTGAGACCCAGTACTTC.

V usage is TRBV7-9 and J usage is TRBJ2-7; 8 bases line up with TRBD1. Germline V gene lookup returns CDR1 SEHNR and CDR2 FQNEAQ (reference sequence). The CDR3 length is 16 residues. J lost 7 bases, V lost 2 bases, and 13 bases had no gene match. The CDR3: CASSLNSAGGLSEQYF. CDR3 in DNA: TGTGCCAGCAGCTTAAACTCGGCAGGGGGCTTAAGTGAGCAGTACTTC.

The rearrangement uses TRBV12-3 or TRBV12-4 and TRBJ2-7; 9 bases fit TRBD2. Unmatched junction bases numbered 10, after V lost 7 bases and J lost 3 bases. CDR3 size: 15 residues. The CDR3 here is CASTLRLAEDYEQYF. Written as DNA, the CDR3 is TGTGCCAGCACCTTACGACTAGCGGAAGACTACGAGCAGTACTTC.

As regards this clonotype: It is likely a read error, because the conserved phenylalanine at the end of the CDR3 is missing. The chain links TRBV7-7 to TRBJ2-5, with 7 bases lining up with TRBD2. This CDR3 spans 14 amino acids. In germline, CDR1 is SSHAT, CDR2 FNYEAQ (reference sequence). CDR3 region: CASSWGGTRETQYL. In nucleotides, the CDR3 is TGTGCTAGCAGCTGGGGGGGAACCCGGGAGACCCAGTACCTC.

A single count supports this clonotype. V usage is TRBV7-2 and J usage is TRBJ1-5, with unresolved D. The germline V gene has CDR1 SGHTA and CDR2 FQGNSA. Trimming stripped 1 base from V and 0 bases from J, with 4 bases between. There are 14 residues in the CDR3. The CDR3 nucleotides are TGTGCCAGCAGCTTAGTAGGTAGCAATCAGCCCCAGCATTTT. Translating gives CASSLVGSNQPQHF.

This clonotype was counted a few times. J is TRBJ1-1 and V is TRBV7-2, with unresolved D. V lost 0 bases, J lost 1 base, and 9 bases lay in between. Germline CDR1 SGHTA, CDR2 FQGNSA. The CDR3 is 15 amino acids. CDR3 region: CASSLATAANTEAFF. CDR3 DNA sequence: TGTGCCAGCAGCTTAGCGACGGCCGCGAACACTGAAGCTTTCTTT. Supplemented by reference TRBV7-2 and TRBJ1-1, the full variable domain reads GAGVSQSPSNKVTEKGKDVELRCDPISGHTALYWYRQSLGQGLEFLIYFQGNSAPDKSGLPSDRFSAERTGGSVSTLTIQRTQQEDSAVYLCASSLATAANTEAFFGQGTRLTVV.

This clonotype was seen more than once but under ten times. The J gene is TRBJ1-2, the V gene TRBV4-2, with D perhaps TRBD1 (5 bases). V lost 4 bases to trimming and J lost 1 base, with 13 bases between them. In germline, CDR1 is LGHNA, CDR2 YNFKEQ. The length of the CDR3 is 15 residues. CDR3 region: CASSPTQGGNYGYTF. Here the CDR3 DNA reads TGTGCCAGCAGCCCCACCCAGGGCGGTAACTATGGCTACACCTTC.

V is TRBV5-1 and J is TRBJ1-3, with D unclear. The CDR3 contains 12 residues. CDR1 and CDR2 from the germline V gene are SGHRS and YFSETQ. Between the trimmed V and J ends, which lost 7 bases and 0 bases, there was a span of 5 bases. The CDR3 reads CASYDSGNTIYF. The CDR3 bases are TGCGCCAGCTACGACTCTGGAAACACCATATATTTT. Combining the CDR3 with reference TRBV5-1 and TRBJ1-3 gives the whole variable domain KAGVTQTPRYLIKTRGQQVTLSCSPISGHRSVSWYQQTPGQGLQFLFEYFSETQRNKGNFPGRFSGRQFSNSRSEMNVSTLELGDSALYLCASYDSGNTIYFGEGSWLTVV.

This clonotype turned up a few times. The chain employs TRBV20-1 and TRBJ1-2; 9 bases are a match to TRBD1. V lost 6 bases to trimming and J lost 0 bases; unmatched junction nucleotides: 2. This CDR3 has 13 residues. Germline V gene lookup returns CDR1 DFQATT and CDR2 SNEGSKA (reference sequence). The CDR3 DNA follows: TGCAGTGCAGGACAGGGGACTAACTATGGCTACACCTTC. Amino acids: CSAGQGTNYGYTF.

The rearrangement uses TRBV9 and TRBJ2-3; 7 bases match TRBD1. CDR1 is SGDLS and CDR2 is YYNGEE in the germline V gene. This CDR3 spans 15 amino acids. Trimming cost V 0 bases and J 6 bases; bases outside gene matches: 7. The CDR3 protein is CASSVVVGGYDTQYF. DNA of the CDR3: TGTGCCAGCAGCGTAGTTGTAGGGGGCTATGATACGCAGTATTTT.

The genes are TRBV6-2 or TRBV6-3 and TRBJ1-1; unclear D gene. CDR3 length equals 13 residues. The V gene's germline CDR1 is MNHEY and CDR2 SVGEGT. Trimming stripped 1 base from V and 1 base from J, with 4 bases between. The CDR3 is CASSYLGNTEAFF. The CDR3 nucleotides are TGTGCCAGCAGTTACTTGGGGAACACTGAAGCTTTCTTT.

The chain combines TRBV20-1 with TRBJ1-2; tentative D call: TRBD1 (5 bases). CDR1 and CDR2 from the germline V gene are DFQATT and SNEGSKA (reference sequence). The CDR3 is made up of 12 amino acids. The DNA of the CDR3 is TGCAGACCTGAGGGACGGCCCTATGGCTACACCTTC. Translated: CRPEGRPYGYTF.

The V gene is TRBV9, the J gene TRBJ2-5; D is uncertain. Per germline, CDR1 SGDLS and CDR2 YYNGEE. The CDR3 totals 13 residues. V was clipped by 1 base and J by 4 bases, with 8 bases between them. CDR3 sequence reads: CASSVSVGETQYF. The CDR3 DNA sequence: TGTGCCAGCAGCGTAAGTGTAGGAGAGACCCAGTACTTC.

This clonotype was seen only a few times. V and J are TRBV11-3 and TRBJ2-2, with D unclear. V dropped 5 bases and J dropped 0 bases, with 10 bases sitting between them. CDR1 and CDR2 from the germline V gene are SGHNT and YENEEA. CDR3 length: 15 residues. This CDR3 reads CASSPAVANTGELFF. The CDR3 nucleotides read TGTGCCAGCAGCCCCGCAGTGGCGAACACCGGGGAGCTGTTTTTT.

In regard to this clonotype: A much bigger clone sits one base away, suggesting this may be a read error. The J gene is TRBJ2-1, the V gene TRBV7-3; either TRBD1 or TRBD2 may fit D (6 bases each). The V gene lost 5 bases and the J gene lost 5 bases, with 16 bases spanning the gap. This CDR3 region has 15 residues. Germline values: CDR1 SGHTA, CDR2 FQGTGA. DNA of the CDR3: TGTGCCAGCAGCCCCCCAGGCGGGACAAACAATGAGCAGTTCTTC. Its translation is CASSPPGGTNNEQFF. The full variable domain, its missing parts supplied by reference TRBV7-3 and TRBJ2-1, is GAGVSQTPSNKVTEKGKYVELRCDPISGHTALYWYRQSLGQGPEFLIYFQGTGAADDSGLPNDRFFAVRPEGSVSTLKIQRTERGDSAVYLCASSPPGGTNNEQFFGPGTRLTVL.

Only a few counts were recorded for this clonotype. This chain links TRBV7-9 with TRBJ2-7; D is possibly TRBD2 (7 bases). The V end lost 7 bases, the J end lost 1 base, and 20 bases lay between the germline ends. The CDR3 is 16 residues long. CDR1 SEHNR and CDR2 FQNEAQ come from the germline V gene (reference sequence). The CDR3 sequence: CASTSAGARGSYEQYF. The CDR3 DNA sequence: TGTGCCAGCACTTCGGCGGGGGCTAGGGGGTCCTACGAGCAGTACTTC. Full variable domain (remainder filled in from reference TRBV7-9 and TRBJ2-7): DTGVSQNPRHKITKRGQNVTFRCDPISEHNRLYWYRQTLGQGPEFLTYFQNEAQLEKSRLLSDRFSAERPKGSFSTLEIQRTEQGDSAMYLCASTSAGARGSYEQYFGPGTRLTVT.

The chain has TRBV3-1 and TRBJ2-2; no clear D gene. CDR1 and CDR2 from the germline V gene are LGHDT and YNNKEL (reference sequence). The CDR3 is 13 amino acids. V was shortened by 2 bases and J by 6 bases, with 7 bases between the two germline ends. CDR3 sequence reads: CASSQRSSGELFF. CDR3 in DNA: TGTGCCAGCAGCCAAAGAAGCTCCGGGGAGCTGTTTTTT.

This clonotype was seen a few times. This chain joins TRBV29-1 and TRBJ2-7, with 10 bases lining up with TRBD2. The germline V gene encodes CDR1 SQVTM and CDR2 ANQGSEA. Losses at the gene ends were 6 bases for V and 4 bases for J; bases not matched to a gene: 6. The CDR3 length is 13 residues. Written as DNA, the CDR3 is TGCAGCGTACGAGCGGGAGGGCGTTACGAGCAGTACTTC. Its protein product is CSVRAGGRYEQYF.

The V gene is TRBV9, the J gene TRBJ1-1, with TRBD1 identical over 7 bases. V shed 6 bases and J 6 bases; nucleotides not matched to a gene: 8. The CDR3 runs 13 residues. Germline values: CDR1 SGDLS, CDR2 YYNGEE. CDR3 bases: TGTGCCAGCACCCGACAGGGCGGTGCTGAAGCTTTCTTT. Translation gives CASTRQGGAEAFF.

The CDR3 region is CSARVGLDTQYF. CDR3 sequence (DNA): TGCAGTGCTAGGGTTGGACTAGATACGCAGTATTTT. J is TRBJ2-3 and V is TRBV20-1; D is possibly TRBD2 (5 bases). Germline-derived CDR1 and CDR2 are DFQATT and SNEGSKA (reference sequence). This CDR3 comprises 12 residues. V was shortened by 3 bases and J by 5 bases, with 9 bases between the two germline ends.

The chain uses TRBV20-1 and TRBJ2-5; 8 positions agree with TRBD1. V was pared by 0 bases and J by 4 bases, with 4 bases of the junction left unmatched. This CDR3 contains 14 residues. CDR1 is DFQATT and CDR2 is SNEGSKA in the germline V gene (reference sequence). The CDR3 sequence is CSARDQGAGETQYF. As DNA, the CDR3 is TGCAGTGCTAGAGATCAGGGGGCTGGAGAGACCCAGTACTTC.

The V and J genes are TRBV5-1 and TRBJ1-2; no firm D call. The germline V gene encodes CDR1 SGHRS and CDR2 YFSETQ. The CDR3 length is 14 residues. V lost 3 bases and J 2 bases, leaving 11 bases between the germline ends. The CDR3 region has the DNA TGCGCCAGCAGCTCCCCGGGCCGGAACTATGGCTACACCTTC. This sequence encodes CASSSPGRNYGYTF.

The chain recombines TRBV29-1 with TRBJ2-7; 9 nucleotides align to TRBD2. Per the germline V gene, CDR1 is SQVTM and CDR2 is ANQGSEA. The J segment lost 0 bases and the V segment lost 3 bases, leaving 0 bases of the junction unmatched. The CDR3 has 13 residues. CDR3 coding DNA: TGCAGCGTTGAGACTAGCGGCTCCTACGAGCAGTACTTC. Its translation: CSVETSGSYEQYF.

The rearrangement joins TRBV7-9 to TRBJ1-2; a possible D gene is TRBD1 (5 bases). CDR1 and CDR2 from the germline V gene are SEHNR and FQNEAQ (reference sequence). Trimming removed 4 bases from V and 4 bases from J, with 16 bases in between. The CDR3 totals 15 residues. The CDR3 DNA sequence: TGTGCCAGCAGCTCAAACCTGAGGACACCCTATGGCTACACCTTC. It yields the protein CASSSNLRTPYGYTF. The full variable domain, in which reference TRBV7-9 and TRBJ1-2 provide the parts outside the CDR3, is DTGVSQNPRHKITKRGQNVTFRCDPISEHNRLYWYRQTLGQGPEFLTYFQNEAQLEKSRLLSDRFSAERPKGSFSTLEIQRTEQGDSAMYLCASSSNLRTPYGYTFGSGTRLTVV.

About this clonotype itself: Since a much larger clone is just one base distant, this may be a read error. The chain carries TRBV5-1 and TRBJ2-7; TRBD1 aligns across 9 bases. This CDR3 has 12 residues. CDR1 and CDR2 (germline): SGHRS, YFSETQ. The CDR3 spells CASRGQGYKQYF. CDR3 coding DNA: TGCGCCAGCCGGGGACAGGGCTACAAGCAGTACTTC.